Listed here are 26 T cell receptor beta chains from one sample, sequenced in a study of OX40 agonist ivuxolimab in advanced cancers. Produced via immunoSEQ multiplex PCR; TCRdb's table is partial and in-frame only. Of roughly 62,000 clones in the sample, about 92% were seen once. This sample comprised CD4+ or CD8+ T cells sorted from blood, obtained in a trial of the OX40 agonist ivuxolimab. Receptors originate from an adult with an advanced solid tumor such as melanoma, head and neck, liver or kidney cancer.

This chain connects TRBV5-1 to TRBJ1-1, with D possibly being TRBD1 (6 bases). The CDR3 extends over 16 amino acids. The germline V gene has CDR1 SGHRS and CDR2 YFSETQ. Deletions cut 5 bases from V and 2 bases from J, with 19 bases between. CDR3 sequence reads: CASRGQRTEGNTEAFF. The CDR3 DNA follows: TGCGCCAGCAGGGGCCAGCGGACAGAAGGAAACACTGAAGCTTTCTTT.

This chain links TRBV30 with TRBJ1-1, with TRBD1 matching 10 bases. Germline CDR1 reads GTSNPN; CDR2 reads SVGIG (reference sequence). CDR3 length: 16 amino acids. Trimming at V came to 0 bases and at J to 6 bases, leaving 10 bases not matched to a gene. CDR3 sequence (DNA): TGTGCCTGGAGTGTACTAGGCGGACAGGGGGGGGCTGAAGCTTTCTTT. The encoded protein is CAWSVLGGQGGAEAFF.

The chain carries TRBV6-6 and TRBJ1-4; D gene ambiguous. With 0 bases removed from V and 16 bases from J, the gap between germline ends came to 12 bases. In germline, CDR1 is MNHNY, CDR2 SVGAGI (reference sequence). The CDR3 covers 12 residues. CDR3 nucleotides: TGTGCCAGCAGTTACTCCGAAAGCCCGGGGTTTTTT. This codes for CASSYSESPGFF.

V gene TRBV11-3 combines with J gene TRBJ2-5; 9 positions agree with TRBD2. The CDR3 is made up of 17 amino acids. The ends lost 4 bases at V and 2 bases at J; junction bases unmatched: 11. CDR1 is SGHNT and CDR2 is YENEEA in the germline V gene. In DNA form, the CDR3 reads TGTGCCAGCAGCTATGGAGCGGGACTAGCAGATCAAGAGACCCAGTACTTC. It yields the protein CASSYGAGLADQETQYF.

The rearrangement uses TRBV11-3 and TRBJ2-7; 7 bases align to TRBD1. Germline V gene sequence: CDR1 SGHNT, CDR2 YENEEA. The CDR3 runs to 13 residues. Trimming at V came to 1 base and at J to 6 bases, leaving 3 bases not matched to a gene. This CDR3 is CASSLVPGGEQYF. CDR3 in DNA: TGTGCCAGCAGCTTAGTCCCAGGGGGCGAGCAGTACTTC. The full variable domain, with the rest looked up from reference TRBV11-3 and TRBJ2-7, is EAGVVQSPRYKIIEKKQPVAFWCNPISGHNTLYWYLQNLGQGPELLIRYENEEAVDDSQLPKDRFSAERLKGVDSTLKIQPAELGDSAVYLCASSLVPGGEQYFGPGTRLTVT.

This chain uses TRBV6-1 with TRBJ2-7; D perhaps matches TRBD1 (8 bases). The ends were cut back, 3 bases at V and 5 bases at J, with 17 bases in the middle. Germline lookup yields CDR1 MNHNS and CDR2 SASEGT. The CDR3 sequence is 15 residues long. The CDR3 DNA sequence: TGTGCCAGCAGTGACGTAACAGGGGGGGGCAACGAGCAGTACTTC. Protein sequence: CASSDVTGGGNEQYF.

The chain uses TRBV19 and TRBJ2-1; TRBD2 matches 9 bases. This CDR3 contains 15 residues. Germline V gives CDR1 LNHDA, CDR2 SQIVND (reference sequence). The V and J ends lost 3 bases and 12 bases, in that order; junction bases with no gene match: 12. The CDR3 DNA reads TGTGCCAGTAGTATGGTGGCGGGAGGGCCTGGTGGGCAGTTCTTC. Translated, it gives CASSMVAGGPGGQFF.

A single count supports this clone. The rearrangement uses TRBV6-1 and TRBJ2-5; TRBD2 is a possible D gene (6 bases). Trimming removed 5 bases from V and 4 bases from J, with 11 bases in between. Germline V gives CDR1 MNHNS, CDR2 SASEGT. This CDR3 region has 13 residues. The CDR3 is CASSPTSLETQYF. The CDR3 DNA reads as TGTGCCAGCAGTCCAACTAGCTTAGAGACCCAGTACTTC.

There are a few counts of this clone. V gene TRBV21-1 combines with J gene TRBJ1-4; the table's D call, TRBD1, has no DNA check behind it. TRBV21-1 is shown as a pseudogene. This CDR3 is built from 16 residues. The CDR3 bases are TGTGCCAGCAGCAAAGGGCCGGACAGACCTAATGAAAAACTGTTTTTT. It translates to CASSKGPDRPNEKLFF.

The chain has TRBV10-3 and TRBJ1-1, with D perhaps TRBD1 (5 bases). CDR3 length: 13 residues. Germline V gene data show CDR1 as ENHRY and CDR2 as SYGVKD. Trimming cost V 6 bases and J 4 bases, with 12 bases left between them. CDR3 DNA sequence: TGTGCCATCAGGGGACCTTATTCCACTGAAGCTTTCTTT. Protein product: CAIRGPYSTEAFF.

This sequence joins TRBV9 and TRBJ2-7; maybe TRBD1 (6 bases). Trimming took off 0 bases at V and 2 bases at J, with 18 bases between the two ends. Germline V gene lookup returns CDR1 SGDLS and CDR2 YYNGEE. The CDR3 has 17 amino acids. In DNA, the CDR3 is TGTGCCAGCAGCGTAGAGGGTGGGACAAGGGCCCCCTACGAGCAGTACTTC. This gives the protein CASSVEGGTRAPYEQYF.

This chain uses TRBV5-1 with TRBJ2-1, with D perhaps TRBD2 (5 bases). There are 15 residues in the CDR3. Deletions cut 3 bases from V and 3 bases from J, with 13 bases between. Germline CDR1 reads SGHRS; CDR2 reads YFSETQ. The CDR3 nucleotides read TGCGCCAGCAGCTCCGAACCAGGACTCTACAATGAGCAGTTCTTC. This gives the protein CASSSEPGLYNEQFF.

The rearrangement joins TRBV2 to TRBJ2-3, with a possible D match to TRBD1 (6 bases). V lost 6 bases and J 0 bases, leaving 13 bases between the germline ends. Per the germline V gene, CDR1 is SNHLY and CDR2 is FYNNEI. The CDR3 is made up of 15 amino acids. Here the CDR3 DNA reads TGTGCCAGCAGACCGACAGGACTTAGCACAGATACGCAGTATTTT. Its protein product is CASRPTGLSTDTQYF.

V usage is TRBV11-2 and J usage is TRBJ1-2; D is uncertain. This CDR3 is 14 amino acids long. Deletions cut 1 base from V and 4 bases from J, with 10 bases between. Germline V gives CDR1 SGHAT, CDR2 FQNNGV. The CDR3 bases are TGTGCCAGCAGCTTAGCAGAGATTGCCTATGGCTACACCTTC. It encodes CASSLAEIAYGYTF.

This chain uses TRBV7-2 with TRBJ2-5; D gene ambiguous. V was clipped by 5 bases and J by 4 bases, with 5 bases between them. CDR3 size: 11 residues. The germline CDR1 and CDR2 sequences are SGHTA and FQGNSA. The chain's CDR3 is CASSTGETQYF. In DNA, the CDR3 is TGTGCCAGCAGCACTGGAGAGACCCAGTACTTC.

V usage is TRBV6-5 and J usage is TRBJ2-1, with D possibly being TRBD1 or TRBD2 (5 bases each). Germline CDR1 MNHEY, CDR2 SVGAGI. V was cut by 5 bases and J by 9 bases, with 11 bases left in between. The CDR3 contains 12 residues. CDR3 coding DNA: TGTGCCAGCAGTCAGGGTGGGGGTGAGCAGTTCTTC. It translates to CASSQGGGEQFF.

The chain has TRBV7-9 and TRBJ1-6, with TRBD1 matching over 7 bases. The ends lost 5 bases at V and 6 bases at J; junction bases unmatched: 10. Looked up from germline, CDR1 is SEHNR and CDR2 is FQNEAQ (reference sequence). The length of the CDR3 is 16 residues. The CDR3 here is CASSKVTGRINSPLHF. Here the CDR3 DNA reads TGTGCCAGCAGCAAAGTGACAGGGCGAATTAATTCACCCCTCCACTTT.

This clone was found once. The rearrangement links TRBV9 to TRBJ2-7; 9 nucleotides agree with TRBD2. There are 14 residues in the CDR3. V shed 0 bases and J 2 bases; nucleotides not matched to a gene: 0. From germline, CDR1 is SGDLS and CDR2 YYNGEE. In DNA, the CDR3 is TGTGCCAGCAGCGTAGGCGGGGGGGCCTACGAGCAGTACTTC. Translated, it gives CASSVGGGAYEQYF.

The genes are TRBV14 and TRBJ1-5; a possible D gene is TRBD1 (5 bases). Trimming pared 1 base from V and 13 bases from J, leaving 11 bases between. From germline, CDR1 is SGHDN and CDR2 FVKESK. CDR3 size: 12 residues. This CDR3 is CASSQGAGPQHF. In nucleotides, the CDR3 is TGTGCCAGCAGCCAAGGTGCGGGGCCACAGCATTTT.

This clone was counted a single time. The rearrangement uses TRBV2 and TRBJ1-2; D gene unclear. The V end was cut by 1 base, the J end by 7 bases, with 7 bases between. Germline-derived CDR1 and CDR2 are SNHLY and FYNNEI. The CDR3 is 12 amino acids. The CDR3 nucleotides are TGTGCCAGCAGTGAAGGAGGGATTGGCTACACCTTC. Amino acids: CASSEGGIGYTF.

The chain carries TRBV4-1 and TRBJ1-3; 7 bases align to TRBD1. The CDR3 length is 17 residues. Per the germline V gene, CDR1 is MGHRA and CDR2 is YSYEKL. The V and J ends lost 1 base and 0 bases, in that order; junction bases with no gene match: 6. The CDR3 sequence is CASSQVTQGNSGNTIYF. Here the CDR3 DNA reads TGCGCCAGCAGCCAAGTTACACAGGGGAACTCTGGAAACACCATATATTTT.

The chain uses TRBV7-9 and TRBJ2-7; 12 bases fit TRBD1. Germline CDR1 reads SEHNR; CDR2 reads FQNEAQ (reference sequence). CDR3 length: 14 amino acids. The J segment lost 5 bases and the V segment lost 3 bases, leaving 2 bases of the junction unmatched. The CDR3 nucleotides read TGTGCCAGCAGCTTGGGACAGGGGGCCCACGAGCAGTACTTC. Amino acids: CASSLGQGAHEQYF.

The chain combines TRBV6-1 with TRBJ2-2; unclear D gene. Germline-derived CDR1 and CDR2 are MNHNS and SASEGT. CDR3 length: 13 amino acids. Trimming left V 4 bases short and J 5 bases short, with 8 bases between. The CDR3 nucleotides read TGTGCCAGCAGTGTAACGAGGACCGGGGAGCTGTTTTTT. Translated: CASSVTRTGELFF.

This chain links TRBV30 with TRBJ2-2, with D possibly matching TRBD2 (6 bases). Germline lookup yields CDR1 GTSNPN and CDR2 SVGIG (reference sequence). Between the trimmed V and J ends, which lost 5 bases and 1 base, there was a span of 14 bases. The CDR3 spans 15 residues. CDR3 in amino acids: CAWSAEGGNTGELFF. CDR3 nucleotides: TGTGCCTGGTCCGCGGAGGGAGGGAACACCGGGGAGCTGTTTTTT.

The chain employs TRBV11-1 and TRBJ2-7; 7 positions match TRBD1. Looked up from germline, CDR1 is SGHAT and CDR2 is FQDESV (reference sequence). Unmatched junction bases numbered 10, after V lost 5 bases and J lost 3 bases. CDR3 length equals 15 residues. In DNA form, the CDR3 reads TGTGCCAGCAGCCCCGGACAGGCGTATGACTACGAGCAGTACTTC. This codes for CASSPGQAYDYEQYF.

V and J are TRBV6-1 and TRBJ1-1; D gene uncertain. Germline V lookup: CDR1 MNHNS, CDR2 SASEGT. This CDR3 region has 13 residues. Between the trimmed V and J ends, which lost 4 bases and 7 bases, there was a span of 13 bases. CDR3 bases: TGTGCCAGCAGTGTCGCCGGGTTTGGTGAAGCTTTCTTT. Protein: CASSVAGFGEAFF.